These T cell receptor beta chains were read from a single sample in a study of vaccination effects on CD4 cells after COVID-19. These receptors' antigens are unknown. The assay was immunoSEQ multiplex PCR, and TCRdb's table has in-frame clones only and misses some. The table includes roughly 70,000 clones, around three quarters detected once. The sample was CD4+ T cells from PBMCs cultured with HCoV-OC43 spike peptides, taken after COVID-19 vaccination. The receptors stem from a human donor who received a COVID-19 vaccine. The CDR3 runs from the conserved cysteine through the conserved F or W. The order of the fields is clone size, V gene, J gene, D gene, CDR3 DNA, CDR3 protein. The D gene is left open where the match is weak. Size is omitted from some rows. Given values are once, few, many or a class for expanded clones.

size: NA; V: TRBV10-1; J: TRBJ2-5; D: TRBD1; DNA: TGCGCCAGCAGTACCGACAGGGCGACCCAAGAGACCCAGTACTTC; CDR3: CASSTDRATQETQYF
size: NA; V: TRBV5-1; J: TRBJ2-3; D: TRBD1; DNA: TGCGCCAGCAGCTTGGCAGGGGGAACTAGCACAGATACGCAGTATTTT; CDR3: CASSLAGGTSTDTQYF
size: NA; V: TRBV19; J: TRBJ2-3; D: NA; DNA: TGTGCCAGCAGAGCCAGAGATCCACCTTCTAGCACAGATACGCAGTATTTT; CDR3: CASRARDPPSSTDTQYF
size: NA; V: TRBV29-1; J: TRBJ1-1; D: TRBD1; DNA: TGCAGCGTTCTGCTGGCGATCGGACAGGGGGTGAGCACTGAAGCTTTCTTT; CDR3: CSVLLAIGQGVSTEAFF
size: NA; V: TRBV5-1; J: TRBJ2-3; D: TRBD1; DNA: TGCGCCAGCAGCCCACCGACAGGGGGGACAGATACGCAGTATTTT; CDR3: CASSPPTGGTDTQYF
size: NA; V: TRBV19; J: TRBJ1-1; D: TRBD1; DNA: TGTGCCAGTAGTGGTAGGACAGGGCGGGACACTGAAGCTTTCTTT; CDR3: CASSGRTGRDTEAFF
size: NA; V: TRBV6-6; J: TRBJ1-2; D: TRBD1; DNA: TGTGCCAGCAGTGAGTCTGACAGGGTGGCCGGCTACACCTTC; CDR3: CASSESDRVAGYTF
size: few; V: TRBV5-4; J: TRBJ2-1; D: NA; DNA: TGTGCCAGCAGCTATTACGAACAGCAGTTCTTC; CDR3: CASSYYEQQFF
size: NA; V: TRBV19; J: TRBJ1-5; D: NA; DNA: TGTGCCAGTAGTATCCTTCGGGGTAACGAGCCCCAGCATTTT; CDR3: CASSILRGNEPQHF
size: NA; V: TRBV5-5; J: TRBJ1-1; D: NA; DNA: TGTGCCAGCAGCTTGAATTCAGGGTTCCTCATGAACACTGAAGCTTTCTTT; CDR3: CASSLNSGFLMNTEAFF
size: once; V: TRBV5-1; J: TRBJ2-3; D: NA; DNA: TGCGCCAGCAGCTTTGGCGGGGTTAGCACAGATACGCAGTATTTT; CDR3: CASSFGGVSTDTQYF
size: NA; V: TRBV27; J: TRBJ1-1; D: NA; DNA: TGTGCCAGCAGCAAATACACCAACACTGAAGCTTTCTTT; CDR3: CASSKYTNTEAFF
size: once; V: TRBV5-6; J: TRBJ1-6; D: TRBD1; DNA: TGTGCCAGCCAGGACAGGGGCGGCTCACCCCTCCACTTT; CDR3: CASQDRGGSPLHF
size: NA; V: TRBV3-1/TRBV3-2; J: TRBJ2-5; D: NA; DNA: TGTGCCAGCAGCTTCATAGCGACAGAGACCCAGTACTTC; CDR3: CASSFIATETQYF
size: NA; V: TRBV28; J: TRBJ1-3; D: NA; DNA: TGTGCCAGCCTACCTACGGGGGCTGGAAACACCATATATTTT; CDR3: CASLPTGAGNTIYF
size: NA; V: TRBV7-2; J: TRBJ2-1; D: NA; DNA: TGTGCCAGCAGCTTAGTGACCACTAGCAATGAGCAGTTCTTC; CDR3: CASSLVTTSNEQFF
size: NA; V: TRBV30; J: TRBJ1-6; D: NA; DNA: TGTGCCTGGAGTCCGATTAATTCACCCCTCCACTTT; CDR3: CAWSPINSPLHF
size: NA; V: TRBV7-8; J: TRBJ1-2; D: TRBD1; DNA: TGTGCCAGCAGCTTAGCCTACAGGGGGCTAGGTGGCTACACCTTC; CDR3: CASSLAYRGLGGYTF
size: NA; V: TRBV3-1/TRBV3-2; J: TRBJ2-5; D: NA; DNA: TGTGCCAGCAGCCCTACAGGGAACCAAGAGACCCAGTACTTC; CDR3: CASSPTGNQETQYF
size: NA; V: TRBV2; J: TRBJ1-1; D: NA; DNA: TGTGCCAGCAGGTCCGACAGAACGGGGCACACTGAAGCTTTCTTT; CDR3: CASRSDRTGHTEAFF
size: NA; V: TRBV7-9; J: TRBJ1-2; D: NA; DNA: TGTGCCAGCAGGGAACAGGGCCAATTCTATGGCTACACCTTC; CDR3: CASREQGQFYGYTF
size: NA; V: TRBV2; J: TRBJ2-1; D: NA; DNA: TGTGCCACGCAGAGGGCCCAGTACAATGAGCAGTTCTTC; CDR3: CATQRAQYNEQFF
size: once; V: TRBV5-1; J: TRBJ1-1; D: NA; DNA: TGCGCCAGCACCCGAACCTCCGCGGGGGTTGGCACTGAAGCTTTCTTT; CDR3: CASTRTSAGVGTEAFF
size: NA; V: TRBV7-8; J: TRBJ1-2; D: TRBD1; DNA: TGTGCCAGCAGCCGCCAGGGACAGGGGGTTGTTGGCTACACCTTC; CDR3: CASSRQGQGVVGYTF
size: NA; V: TRBV20-1; J: TRBJ2-2; D: NA; DNA: TGCAGTGCTAGTTCGAGCGCTAACACCGGGGAGCTGTTTTTT; CDR3: CSASSSANTGELFF
size: NA; V: TRBV3-1/TRBV3-2; J: TRBJ2-1; D: TRBD2; DNA: TGTGCCAGCAGCCCGTATAGCGGGGGGCAATACAATGAGCAGTTCTTC; CDR3: CASSPYSGGQYNEQFF
size: NA; V: TRBV3-1/TRBV3-2; J: TRBJ2-1; D: TRBD2; DNA: TGTGCCAGCAGCCAGGGATCTAGCGGGGGGAGCTCCTACAATGAGCAGTTCTTC; CDR3: CASSQGSSGGSSYNEQFF
size: few; V: TRBV7-2; J: TRBJ1-5; D: NA; DNA: TGTGCCAGCAGCCGGACAGAGATCAATCAGCCCCAGCATTTT; CDR3: CASSRTEINQPQHF
size: few; V: TRBV5-8; J: TRBJ2-3; D: TRBD1; DNA: TGTGCCAGCCCCAGTTGGGACAGGACCCCAGATACGCAGTATTTT; CDR3: CASPSWDRTPDTQYF
size: once; V: TRBV7-2; J: TRBJ2-3; D: TRBD2; DNA: TGTGCCAGCAGCTTAGAGGGGACTAGCGGGGGGAACACGCAGTATTTT; CDR3: CASSLEGTSGGNTQYF
size: NA; V: TRBV19; J: TRBJ1-1; D: NA; DNA: TGTGCCAGTAGTACCAAGACAAGCACTGAAGCTTTCTTT; CDR3: CASSTKTSTEAFF
size: few; V: TRBV7-9; J: TRBJ2-1; D: NA; DNA: TGTGCCAGCAGCTTAGAAGGCCCCTGCTCCTACAATGAGCAGTTCTTC; CDR3: CASSLEGPCSYNEQFF
size: NA; V: TRBV14; J: TRBJ2-5; D: NA; DNA: TGTGCCAGCAGCCAAGGATCCGGGACACGTCAAGAGACCCAGTACTTC; CDR3: CASSQGSGTRQETQYF
size: NA; V: TRBV12-3/TRBV12-4; J: TRBJ1-5; D: NA; DNA: TGTGCCAGCAGTCTGGAGTATCAGCCCCAGCATTTT; CDR3: CASSLEYQPQHF
size: NA; V: TRBV2; J: TRBJ1-3; D: NA; DNA: TGTGCCAGCAGGGACTCAAGCTCTGGAAACACCATATATTTT; CDR3: CASRDSSSGNTIYF
size: NA; V: TRBV7-2; J: TRBJ2-4; D: TRBD1; DNA: TGTGCCAGCAGCTTCGTATCGACAGGGGGCGAAAACATTCAGTACTTC; CDR3: CASSFVSTGGENIQYF
size: NA; V: TRBV6-5; J: TRBJ2-1; D: TRBD1; DNA: TGTGCCAGCAAGGGACAGGGGCAGGGTGAGCAGTTCTTC; CDR3: CASKGQGQGEQFF
size: NA; V: TRBV11-2; J: TRBJ1-2; D: TRBD1; DNA: TGTGCCAGCAATGATGGCCGGGACAGGGGTTATGGCTACACCTTC; CDR3: CASNDGRDRGYGYTF
size: NA; V: TRBV2; J: TRBJ2-2; D: NA; DNA: TGTGCCAGCACCTATCAGGGAGCCGGGGAGCTGTTTTTT; CDR3: CASTYQGAGELFF
size: NA; V: TRBV18; J: TRBJ1-2; D: TRBD1; DNA: TGTGCCAGCTCACCCTCTGTGCCGGGACAGGGAGACTATGGCTACACCTTC; CDR3: CASSPSVPGQGDYGYTF
size: NA; V: TRBV6-4; J: TRBJ1-2; D: NA; DNA: TGTGCCAGCACCGACCGGGGGAGTTACGATGGCTACACCTTC; CDR3: CASTDRGSYDGYTF
size: NA; V: TRBV3-1/TRBV3-2; J: TRBJ2-2; D: NA; DNA: TGTGCCAGCAGCCAAGCGAAGGGAAACACCGGGGAGCTGTTTTTT; CDR3: CASSQAKGNTGELFF
size: NA; V: TRBV30; J: TRBJ1-3; D: NA; DNA: TGTGCCTGGAGTGTTATCCACGGAAACACCATATATTTT; CDR3: CAWSVIHGNTIYF
size: NA; V: TRBV2; J: TRBJ2-4; D: NA; DNA: TGTGCCAGCAGTGACGGGTTCGGGCGTAACATTCAGTACTTC; CDR3: CASSDGFGRNIQYF
size: few; V: TRBV14; J: TRBJ1-4; D: TRBD1; DNA: TGTGCCAGCAGCCGGGGAGGGACAGGGAATGAAAAACTGTTTTTT; CDR3: CASSRGGTGNEKLFF
size: NA; V: TRBV2; J: TRBJ2-2; D: NA; DNA: TGTGCCAGCAGTGATCGGGCGACAGGCGGGGAGCTGTTTTTT; CDR3: CASSDRATGGELFF